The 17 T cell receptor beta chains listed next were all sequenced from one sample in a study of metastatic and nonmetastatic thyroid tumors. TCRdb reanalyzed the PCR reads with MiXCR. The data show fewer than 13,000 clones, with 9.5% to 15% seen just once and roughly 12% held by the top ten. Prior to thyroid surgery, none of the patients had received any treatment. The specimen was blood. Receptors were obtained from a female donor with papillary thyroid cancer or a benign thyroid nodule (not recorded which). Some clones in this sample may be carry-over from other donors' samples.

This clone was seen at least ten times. The CDR3 loop reads CASSLVPLGQRVGDEQYF. In nucleotides, the CDR3 is TGTGCCAGCAGCTTAGTTCCCCTGGGCCAGCGGGTAGGAGACGAGCAGTACTTC. The rearrangement joins TRBV7-6 to TRBJ2-7; D is possibly TRBD2 (6 bases). The CDR3 totals 18 residues. V was pared by 1 base and J by 5 bases, with 24 bases between. The germline gives CDR1 SGHVS, CDR2 FNYEAQ.

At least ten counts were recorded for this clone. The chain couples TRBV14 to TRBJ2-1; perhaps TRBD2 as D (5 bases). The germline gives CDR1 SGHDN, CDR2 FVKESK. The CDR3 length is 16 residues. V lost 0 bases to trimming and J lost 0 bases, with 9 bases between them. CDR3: CASSQDGGYSYNEQFF. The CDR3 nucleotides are TGTGCCAGCAGCCAAGATGGCGGGTACTCCTACAATGAGCAGTTCTTC. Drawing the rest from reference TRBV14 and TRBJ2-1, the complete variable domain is EAGVTQFPSHSVIEKGQTVTLRCDPISGHDNLYWYRRVMGKEIKFLLHFVKESKQDESGMPNNRFLAERTGGTYSTLKVQPAELEDSGVYFCASSQDGGYSYNEQFFGPGTRLTVL.

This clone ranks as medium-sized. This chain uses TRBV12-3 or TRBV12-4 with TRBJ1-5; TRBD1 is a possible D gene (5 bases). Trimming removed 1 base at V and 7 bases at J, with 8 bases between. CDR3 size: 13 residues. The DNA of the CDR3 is TGTGCCAGCAGTTTAGGGGGCATCCAGCCCCAGCATTTT. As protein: CASSLGGIQPQHF.

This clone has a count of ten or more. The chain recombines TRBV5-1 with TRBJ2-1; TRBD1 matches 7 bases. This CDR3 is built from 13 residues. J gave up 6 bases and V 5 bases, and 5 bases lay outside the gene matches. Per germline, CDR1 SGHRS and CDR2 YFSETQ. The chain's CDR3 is CASSYTGANEQFF. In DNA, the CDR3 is TGCGCCAGCAGTTACACAGGGGCCAATGAGCAGTTCTTC.

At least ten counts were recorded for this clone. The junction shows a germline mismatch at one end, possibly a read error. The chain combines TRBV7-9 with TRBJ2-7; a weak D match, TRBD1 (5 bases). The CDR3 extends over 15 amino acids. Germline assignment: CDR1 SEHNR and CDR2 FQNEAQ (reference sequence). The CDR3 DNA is TGTGCCAGCAGCTCCTGGGGCAGGAGTACCTACGGGCAGTACTTC. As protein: CASSSWGRSTYGQYF.

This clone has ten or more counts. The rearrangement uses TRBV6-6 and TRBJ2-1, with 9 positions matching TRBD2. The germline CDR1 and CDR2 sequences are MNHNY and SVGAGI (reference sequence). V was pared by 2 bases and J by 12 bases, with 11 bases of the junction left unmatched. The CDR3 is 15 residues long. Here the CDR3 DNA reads TGTGCCAGCAGTTACGAGGCGGGGGGGAGCCGAGCGCAGTTCTTC. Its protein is CASSYEAGGSRAQFF.

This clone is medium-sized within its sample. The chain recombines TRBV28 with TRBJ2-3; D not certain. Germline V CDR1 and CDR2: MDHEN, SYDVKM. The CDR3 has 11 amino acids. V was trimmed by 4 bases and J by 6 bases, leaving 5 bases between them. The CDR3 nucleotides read TGTGCCAGCAGTTCCAGGGATACGCAGTATTTT. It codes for CASSSRDTQYF.

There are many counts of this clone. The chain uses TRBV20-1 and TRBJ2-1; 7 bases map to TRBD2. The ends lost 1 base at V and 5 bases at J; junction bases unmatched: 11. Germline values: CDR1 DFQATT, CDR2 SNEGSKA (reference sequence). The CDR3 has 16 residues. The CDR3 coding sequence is TGCAGTGCTAGAGGTGGCTGGCGGGAGTCTCACAATGAGCAGTTCTTC. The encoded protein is CSARGGWRESHNEQFF.

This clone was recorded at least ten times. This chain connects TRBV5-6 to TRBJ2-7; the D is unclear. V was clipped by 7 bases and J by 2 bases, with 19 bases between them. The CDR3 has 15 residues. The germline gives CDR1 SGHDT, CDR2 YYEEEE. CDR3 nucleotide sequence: TGTGCCAGCTTTCGTACTCATCGAATTCCCTACGAGCAGTACTTC. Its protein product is CASFRTHRIPYEQYF.

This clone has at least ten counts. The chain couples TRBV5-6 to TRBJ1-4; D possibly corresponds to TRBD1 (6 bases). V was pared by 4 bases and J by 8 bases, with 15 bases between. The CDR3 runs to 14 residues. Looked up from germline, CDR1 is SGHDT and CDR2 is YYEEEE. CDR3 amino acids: CASSRGQGTEKLFF. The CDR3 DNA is TGTGCCAGCAGCCGGGGCCAGGGGACGGAAAAACTGTTTTTT.

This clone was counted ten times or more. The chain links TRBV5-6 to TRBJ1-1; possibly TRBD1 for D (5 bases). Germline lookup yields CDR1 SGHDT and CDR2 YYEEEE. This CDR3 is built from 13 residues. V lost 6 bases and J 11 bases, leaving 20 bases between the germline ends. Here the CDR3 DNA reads TGTGCCAGCACAGCTTGGTGGAGGGGTTCGGCTTTCTTT. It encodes CASTAWWRGSAFF.

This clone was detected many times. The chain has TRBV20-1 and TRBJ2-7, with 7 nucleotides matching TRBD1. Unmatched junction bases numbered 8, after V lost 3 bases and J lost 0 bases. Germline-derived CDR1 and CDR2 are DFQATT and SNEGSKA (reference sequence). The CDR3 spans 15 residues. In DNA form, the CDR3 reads TGCAGTGCTAGTTCACCGGGACAGTCCTCCTACGAGCAGTACTTC. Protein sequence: CSASSPGQSSYEQYF.

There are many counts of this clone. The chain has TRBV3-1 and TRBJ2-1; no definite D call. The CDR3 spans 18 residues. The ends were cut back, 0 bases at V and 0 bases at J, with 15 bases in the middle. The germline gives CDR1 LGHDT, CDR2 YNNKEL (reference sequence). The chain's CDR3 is CASSQDLSGQASYNEQFF. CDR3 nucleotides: TGTGCCAGCAGCCAAGATCTAAGTGGGCAGGCCTCCTACAATGAGCAGTTCTTC.

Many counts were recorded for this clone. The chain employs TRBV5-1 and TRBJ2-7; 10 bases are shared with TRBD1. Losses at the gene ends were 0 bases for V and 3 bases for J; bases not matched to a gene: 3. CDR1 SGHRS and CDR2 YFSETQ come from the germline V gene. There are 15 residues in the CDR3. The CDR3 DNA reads TGCGCCAGCAGCTTGGGGACAGGGGGTGGCTACGAGCAGTACTTC. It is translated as CASSLGTGGGYEQYF.

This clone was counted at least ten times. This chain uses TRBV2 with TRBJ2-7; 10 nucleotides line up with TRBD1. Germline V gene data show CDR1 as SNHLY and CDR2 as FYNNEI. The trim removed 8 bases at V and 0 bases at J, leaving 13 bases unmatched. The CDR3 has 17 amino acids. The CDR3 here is CASELNPDRGTSYEQYF. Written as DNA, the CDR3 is TGTGCCAGCGAACTCAACCCGGACAGGGGGACCTCCTACGAGCAGTACTTC.

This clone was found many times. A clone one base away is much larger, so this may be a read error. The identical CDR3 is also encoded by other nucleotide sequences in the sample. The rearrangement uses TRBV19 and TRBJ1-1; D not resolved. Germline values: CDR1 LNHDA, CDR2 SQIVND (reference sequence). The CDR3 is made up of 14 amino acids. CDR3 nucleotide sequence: TGTGCCAGTAGACTCCTGCTTGGGGAGACTGAAGCCTTCTTT. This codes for CASRLLLGETEAFF. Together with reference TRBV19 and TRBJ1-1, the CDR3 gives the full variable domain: DGGITQSPKYLFRKEGQNVTLSCEQNLNHDAMYWYRQDPGQGLRLIYYSQIVNDFQKGDIAEGYSVSREKKESFPLTVTSAQKNPTAFYLCASRLLLGETEAFFGQGTRLTVV.

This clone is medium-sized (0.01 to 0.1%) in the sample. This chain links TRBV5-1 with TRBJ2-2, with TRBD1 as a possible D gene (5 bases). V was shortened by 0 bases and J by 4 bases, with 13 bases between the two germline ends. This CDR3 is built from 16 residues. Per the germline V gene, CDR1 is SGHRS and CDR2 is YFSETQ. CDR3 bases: TGCGCCAGCAGCTTGGGAGCCAGGGATGGCACCGGGGAGCTGTTTTTT. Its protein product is CASSLGARDGTGELFF. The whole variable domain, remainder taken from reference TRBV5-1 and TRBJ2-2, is KAGVTQTPRYLIKTRGQQVTLSCSPISGHRSVSWYQQTPGQGLQFLFEYFSETQRNKGNFPGRFSGRQFSNSRSEMNVSTLELGDSALYLCASSLGARDGTGELFFGEGSRLTVL.